These 7 T cell receptor beta chains were sequenced from one sample in a study of beta chain features in type 1 diabetes. The entirety of the isolated RNA underwent reverse transcription, so expressed TCRB transcripts were sequenced. Sequenced by immunoSEQ multiplex PCR; TCRdb stores in-frame clones only, minus some. The repertoire holds approximately 150,000 clones, roughly 10% seen once, with nearly 0.65% in the top ten. Sequencing was performed on central memory CD4+ T cells from blood. The receptor set was obtained from a woman between 35 and 50 years old in good health.

The gene calls are TRBV6-6 and TRBJ2-5, with D maybe TRBD2 (5 bases). The CDR3 totals 13 residues. The V end was cut by 2 bases, the J end by 5 bases, with 9 bases between. CDR1 MNHNY and CDR2 SVGAGI come from the germline V gene (reference sequence). The CDR3 protein is CASSYERWETQYF. CDR3 coding DNA: TGTGCCAGCAGTTACGAGCGGTGGGAGACCCAGTACTTC.

This clone has just a few counts. The V gene is TRBV29-1, the J gene TRBJ2-4; 12 bases line up with TRBD1. Germline V lookup: CDR1 SQVTM, CDR2 ANQGSEA. V gave up 8 bases and J gave up 12 bases; unmatched junction bases: 11. CDR3 length equals 13 residues. CDR3 loop: CSTGGTGGEAQYF. CDR3 DNA: TGCAGCACTGGGGGGACAGGGGGCGAGGCTCAGTACTTC.

This clone appeared a few times. This CDR3 is CASSEHRAGTEAFF. The DNA for the CDR3 is TGTGCCAGCAGTGAACACAGGGCGGGCACTGAAGCTTTCTTT. This rearrangement joins TRBV2 to TRBJ1-1; TRBD1 might be the D (6 bases). Germline assignment: CDR1 SNHLY and CDR2 FYNNEI. V gave up 2 bases and J gave up 4 bases, with 11 bases separating them. CDR3 length: 14 residues.

The gene calls are TRBV29-1 and TRBJ2-1; D gene uncertain. Between the trimmed V and J ends, which lost 7 bases and 9 bases, there was a span of 16 bases. CDR3 length: 12 amino acids. The V gene's germline CDR1 is SQVTM and CDR2 ANQGSEA. For the CDR3, the DNA is TGCAGCGGATTTTTGATGGGCCCTGAGCAGTTCTTC. Translation: CSGFLMGPEQFF.

The gene calls are TRBV27 and TRBJ2-3; 11 nucleotides agree with TRBD2. This CDR3 is 16 amino acids long. With 5 bases clipped from V and 2 bases from J, the junction kept 6 bases outside the gene matches. The germline V gene encodes CDR1 MNHEY and CDR2 SMNVEV (reference sequence). The CDR3 sequence is CASSPLAGGYTDTQYF. The CDR3 DNA reads as TGTGCCAGCAGTCCTCTAGCGGGGGGCTACACAGATACGCAGTATTTT.

This chain uses TRBV28 with TRBJ1-2; 11 bases match TRBD1. Per the germline V gene, CDR1 is MDHEN and CDR2 is SYDVKM. CDR3 length: 15 amino acids. V dropped 7 bases and J dropped 4; count of bases not matched to a gene: 8. CDR3 nucleotide sequence: TGTGCCAGCACCTCCCCCGGGACAGGGGGCTATGGCTACACCTTC. This translates into CASTSPGTGGYGYTF.

The rearrangement uses TRBV19 and TRBJ1-4; a weak D match, TRBD1 (6 bases). V was trimmed by 8 bases and J by 0 bases, leaving 10 bases between them. The CDR3 runs 14 residues. CDR1 and CDR2 (germline): LNHDA, SQIVND (reference sequence). The CDR3 protein is CASSRQATNEKLFF. The DNA of the CDR3 is TGTGCCAGTTCCAGACAGGCAACTAATGAAAAACTGTTTTTT. The entire variable domain, with the rest obtained from reference TRBV19 and TRBJ1-4, is as follows: DGGITQSPKYLFRKEGQNVTLSCEQNLNHDAMYWYRQDPGQGLRLIYYSQIVNDFQKGDIAEGYSVSREKKESFPLTVTSAQKNPTAFYLCASSRQATNEKLFFGSGTQLSVL.